The source of this TCR beta chain is a study of OX40 agonist ivuxolimab in advanced cancers. In the study overall: Under the entry rules, prior anti-PD-1, anti-PD-L1 or anti-CTLA-4 therapy was allowed, and more than 35% had some.

CDR1 and CDR2 from the germline V gene are MDHEN and SYDVKM. The ends were cut back, 2 bases at V and 9 bases at J, with 20 bases in the middle. This CDR3 has 16 residues. The protocol was immunoSEQ multiplex PCR, while the TCRdb copy is restricted to in-frame clones and leaves out a portion. The sample has about 160,000 clones, around 94% seen once. This specimen consisted of CD4+ or CD8+ T cells sorted from blood, obtained in a trial of the OX40 agonist ivuxolimab. The rearrangement joins TRBV28 to TRBJ2-1; D may be TRBD1 or TRBD2 (5 bases each). The receptor was isolated from an adult with an advanced solid tumor such as melanoma, head and neck, liver or kidney cancer. The CDR3 spells CASSLDHGTRPSEQFF. CDR3 bases: TGTGCCAGCAGTTTAGACCACGGGACCCGCCCTAGTGAGCAGTTCTTC.